The 21 T cell receptor beta chains reported below all come from one sample, sequenced in a study of regulatory T cells in long-lasting Graves disease. As to time point: persistent/refractory GD, antithyroid drugs over 5 years with positive TRAb. PBMC-derived RNA was used for the TCR library. Arm-PCR of CDR3 regions with iRepertoire HTBI primers generated TCR beta libraries. TCRdb re-called the multiplex PCR reads through MiXCR, storing one row per CDR3 protein. The sample yields roughly 450,000 distinct CDR3 sequences, around 21% seen once. The specimen was peripheral blood mononuclear cells (PBMCs), collected when the disease was refractory, from a patient treated with antithyroid drugs. The receptors shown here come from a female donor with Graves disease.

This clonotype was counted a few times. The V and J genes are TRBV5-1 and TRBJ2-5, with D perhaps matching TRBD1 (6 bases). V was clipped by 5 bases and J by 2 bases, with 16 bases between them. Germline V gene sequence: CDR1 SGHRS, CDR2 YFSETQ. This CDR3 comprises 15 residues. CDR3 sequence reads: CASRALGTSQETQYF. The CDR3 bases are TGCGCCAGCAGGGCCTTAGGGACATCGCAAGAGACCCAGTACTTC.

This clonotype showed up many times. This chain connects TRBV12-5 to TRBJ1-1, with 7 bases identical to TRBD1. With V trimmed by 10 bases and J by 0 bases, 5 bases remained unmatched. Germline lookup yields CDR1 LGHNT and CDR2 FRNRAP. CDR3 length: 13 amino acids. Here the CDR3 DNA reads TGTGCTAACCCAGGGGGGTTGAACACTGAAGCTTTCTTT. Translation gives CANPGGLNTEAFF.

This clonotype was detected ten times or more. The rearrangement uses TRBV11-2 and TRBJ2-7, with a tentative D call TRBD1 (6 bases). Germline CDR1 is SGHAT and CDR2 is FQNNGV. With 7 bases removed from V and 4 bases from J, the gap between germline ends came to 20 bases. The CDR3 is 15 amino acids. The CDR3 DNA sequence: TGTGCCAGCACGCACGCCGGGACAATAACGTACGAGCAGTACTTC. As protein: CASTHAGTITYEQYF.

A single count supports this clonotype. CDR3 loop: CSAAIRAGDGYTF. The CDR3 nucleotides are TGCAGCGCTGCGATTCGGGCCGGGGATGGCTACACCTTC. V is TRBV29-1 and J is TRBJ1-2; D unresolved. The CDR3 loop spans 13 amino acids. CDR1 is SQVTM and CDR2 is ANQGSEA in the germline V gene. Trimming removed 7 bases at V and 6 bases at J, with 18 bases between.

This clonotype was counted a few times. The V gene is TRBV4-1, the J gene TRBJ2-7; 7 positions agree with TRBD2. The germline V gene encodes CDR1 MGHRA and CDR2 YSYEKL. The V gene end was trimmed by 1 base and the J gene end by 0 bases; junction bases not matched to a gene: 6. The CDR3 consists of 16 residues. The CDR3 DNA reads as TGCGCCAGCAGCCAAGGGAGCGGGACTGTCTCCTACGAGCAGTACTTC. This codes for CASSQGSGTVSYEQYF.

This clonotype has a count of ten or more. J is TRBJ2-7 and V is TRBV28, with D unclear. The CDR3 consists of 11 residues. Germline lookup yields CDR1 MDHEN and CDR2 SYDVKM. The ends were cut back, 8 bases at V and 2 bases at J, with 7 bases in the middle. The CDR3 sequence is CASGVAYEQYF. The CDR3 bases are TGTGCCAGCGGGGTCGCCTACGAGCAGTACTTC.

This clonotype was seen ten or more times. The chain links TRBV29-1 to TRBJ1-2; possible D gene TRBD1, 6 bases. The CDR3 is 13 amino acids. Deletions cut 7 bases from V and 4 bases from J, with 16 bases between. CDR1 and CDR2 (germline): SQVTM, ANQGSEA. CDR3 sequence (DNA): TGCAGCGCCGTTGGGGGGCTTAGCTATGGCTACACCTTC. Its protein is CSAVGGLSYGYTF.

This clonotype came up a few times. The CDR3 DNA sequence: TGTGCCAGCAGCTATAAATCAAGGGCAGGGGGCGGTGGGGCCAACGTCCTGACTTTC. This sequence encodes CASSYKSRAGGGGANVLTF. This rearrangement joins TRBV28 to TRBJ2-6, with 8 nucleotides matching TRBD1. Germline values: CDR1 MDHEN, CDR2 SYDVKM. This CDR3 is built from 19 residues. V shed 6 bases, J shed 3 bases, and the junction held 16 bases outside the gene matches.

Ten or more counts support this clonotype. The chain recombines TRBV15 with TRBJ1-5; TRBD1 might be the D (6 bases). This CDR3 comprises 16 residues. V dropped 8 bases and J dropped 1 base, with 18 bases sitting between them. Germline assignment: CDR1 LNHNV and CDR2 YYDKDF (reference sequence). The CDR3 here is CATRHLGGWSNQPQHF. The CDR3 region has the DNA TGTGCCACCCGCCACCTCGGGGGCTGGAGCAATCAGCCCCAGCATTTT. Full variable domain (missing parts from reference TRBV15 and TRBJ1-5): DAMVIQNPRYQVTQFGKPVTLSCSQTLNHNVMYWYQQKSSQAPKLLFHYYDKDFNNEADTPDNFQSRRPNTSFCFLDIRSPGLGDTAMYLCATRHLGGWSNQPQHFGDGTRLSIL.

In this sample, this clonotype turned up once. The chain carries TRBV29-1 and TRBJ2-7, with TRBD2 identical over 10 bases. CDR1 is SQVTM, CDR2 ANQGSEA, per germline. The CDR3 is 15 amino acids. With V trimmed by 3 bases and J by 2 bases, 7 bases remained unmatched. CDR3 nucleotide sequence: TGCAGCGTTGACGGGACTAGCGCGGGGGCCTACGAGCAGTACTTC. It codes for CSVDGTSAGAYEQYF.

This chain links TRBV12-3 or TRBV12-4 with TRBJ2-2, with a possible D match to TRBD2 (6 bases). The CDR3 is 14 residues long. The V gene lost 5 bases and the J gene lost 6 bases, with 13 bases spanning the gap. Written as DNA, the CDR3 is TGTGCCAGCAGTCCCGGGAGCTCGGCCGGGGAGCTGTTTTTT. Translation: CASSPGSSAGELFF.

This clonotype was seen at least ten times. This chain joins TRBV6-1 and TRBJ1-4; D is unresolved. Between the trimmed V and J ends, which lost 6 bases and 10 bases, there was a span of 12 bases. Germline V gene lookup returns CDR1 MNHNS and CDR2 SASEGT. This CDR3 spans 12 amino acids. CDR3 nucleotide sequence: TGTGCCAGCAGCCTACCATCTGGAAAACTGTTTTTT. Translation: CASSLPSGKLFF.

This clonotype was counted between two and nine times. The rearrangement links TRBV28 to TRBJ2-6; D remains ambiguous. CDR1 is MDHEN and CDR2 is SYDVKM in the germline V gene. The CDR3 consists of 14 residues. Deletions cut 6 bases from V and 2 bases from J, with 8 bases between. The CDR3 DNA follows: TGTGCCAGCAGCAACAGACCTGGGGCCAACGTCCTGACTTTC. Residues: CASSNRPGANVLTF.

The rearrangement joins TRBV20-1 to TRBJ2-1, with 7 bases matching TRBD2. CDR1 and CDR2 from the germline V gene are DFQATT and SNEGSKA (reference sequence). The length of the CDR3 is 15 residues. V lost 5 bases, J lost 0 bases, and 7 bases stayed unmatched. The CDR3 spells CSARGGASSYNEQFF. The CDR3 bases are TGCAGTGCTCGGGGAGGGGCCAGCTCCTACAATGAGCAGTTCTTC.

Only a few counts were recorded for this clonotype. The chain recombines TRBV10-1 with TRBJ2-5; D is perhaps TRBD1 (6 bases). The germline V gene has CDR1 WNHNN and CDR2 SYGVQD (reference sequence). The CDR3 is 15 residues long. Trimming removed 4 bases from V and 2 bases from J, with 14 bases in between. CDR3 nucleotide sequence: TGCGCCAGCAGTGGTCAGGCAGGGGCGCAAGAGACCCAGTACTTC. Translated, it gives CASSGQAGAQETQYF.

This clonotype was picked up many times. V is TRBV6-1 and J is TRBJ1-2; 8 bases are shared with TRBD1. Per the germline V gene, CDR1 is MNHNS and CDR2 is SASEGT. The trim removed 6 bases at V and 5 bases at J, leaving 8 bases unmatched. The CDR3 has 14 residues. The CDR3 sequence: CASRMTGEGYGYTF. The CDR3 DNA reads TGTGCCAGCAGAATGACAGGGGAGGGGTATGGCTACACCTTC.

This clonotype has a count of ten or more. This CDR3 reads CAISVDGNSNQPQHF. The DNA for the CDR3 is TGTGCCATCAGTGTGGACGGAAATAGCAATCAGCCCCAGCATTTT. The V and J genes are TRBV10-3 and TRBJ1-5, with unresolved D. Germline-derived CDR1 and CDR2 are ENHRY and SYGVKD. Trimming took off 4 bases at V and 0 bases at J, with 10 bases between the two ends. This CDR3 has 15 residues.

As regards this clonotype: It may be a read error: a sequence one base away is much more abundant. The chain carries TRBV6-5 and TRBJ2-7; TRBD1 matches 8 bases. CDR1 MNHEY and CDR2 SVGAGI come from the germline V gene. The CDR3 has 14 residues. The J segment lost 8 bases and the V segment lost 2 bases, leaving 8 bases of the junction unmatched. CDR3 loop: CASSYAGQAHKQYF. CDR3 DNA: TGTGCCAGCAGTTACGCGGGACAGGCACACAAGCAGTACTTC.

This clonotype was detected ten times or more. This chain links TRBV19 with TRBJ1-2, with a weak D call TRBD1 (6 bases). This CDR3 has 14 residues. The ends were cut back, 4 bases at V and 4 bases at J, with 13 bases in the middle. CDR1 is LNHDA, CDR2 SQIVND, per germline (reference sequence). This CDR3 reads CASSRQGTSYGYTF. DNA of the CDR3: TGTGCCAGTAGTAGGCAGGGGACAAGCTATGGCTACACCTTC.

V usage is TRBV28 and J usage is TRBJ1-5; possible D gene TRBD1, 5 bases. The CDR3 covers 19 residues. Trimming pared 6 bases from V and 2 bases from J, leaving 26 bases between. Germline loops: CDR1 MDHEN, CDR2 SYDVKM. As DNA, the CDR3 is TGTGCCAGCAGCCTAGGGGATAGGACCCAACGGGAGCGCAATCAGCCCCAGCATTTT. It encodes CASSLGDRTQRERNQPQHF. Looking up the rest from reference TRBV28 and TRBJ1-5 gives the full variable domain: DVKVTQSSRYLVKRTGEKVFLECVQDMDHENMFWYRQDPGLGLRLIYFSYDVKMKEKGDIPEGYSVSREKKERFSLILESASTNQTSMYLCASSLGDRTQRERNQPQHFGDGTRLSIL.

This clonotype showed up many times. The chain links TRBV6-1 to TRBJ2-7; possible D gene TRBD1, 5 bases. V lost 8 bases and J lost 1, with 12 bases in between. The CDR3 consists of 13 residues. Germline CDR1 reads MNHNS; CDR2 reads SASEGT. CDR3 bases: TGTGCCAGCCGACAGATAGGGTCCTACGAGCAGTACTTC. Encoded protein: CASRQIGSYEQYF.